This T cell receptor (beta chain) was obtained from a study of T cells after posttransplantation cyclophosphamide. Notes on the study in general: Blood and skin or GI T cell repertoires showed limited TRB overlap. Later blood repertoires were often dominated by clones from the donor CD8+ memory compartment.

In the case of this clone: Antigen specificity is unknown.

Here immunoSEQ multiplex PCR was the method, and the copy in TCRdb shows in-frame clones only, minus some. Here the sample spans about 11,000 clones, around four fifths being singletons. This CDR3 region has 13 residues. V dropped 10 bases and J dropped 2; count of bases not matched to a gene: 8. Germline V gives CDR1 SNHLY, CDR2 FYNNEI. Cyclophosphamide on days +3 and +4 followed busulfan-fludarabine conditioning and a marrow graft. The material sequenced was PBMCs, taken about 1,800 days after allogeneic stem cell transplant with posttransplant cyclophosphamide. The sequence derives from a female patient aged 50-65 years who received an allogeneic stem cell transplant from a related donor, was CMV-positive, and had no GVHD. Some T cells may have come from the graft donor. V gene TRBV2 combines with J gene TRBJ2-7; 7 nucleotides match TRBD1. The CDR3 reads CANIDRVAYEQYF. The CDR3 DNA sequence: TGTGCCAACATTGACAGGGTCGCCTACGAGCAGTACTTC. Filled out from reference TRBV2 and TRBJ2-7, the complete variable domain reads EPEVTQTPSHQVTQMGQEVILRCVPISNHLYFYWYRQILGQKVEFLVSFYNNEISEKSEIFDDQFSVERPDGSNFTLKIRSTKLEDSAMYFCANIDRVAYEQYFGPGTRLTVT.